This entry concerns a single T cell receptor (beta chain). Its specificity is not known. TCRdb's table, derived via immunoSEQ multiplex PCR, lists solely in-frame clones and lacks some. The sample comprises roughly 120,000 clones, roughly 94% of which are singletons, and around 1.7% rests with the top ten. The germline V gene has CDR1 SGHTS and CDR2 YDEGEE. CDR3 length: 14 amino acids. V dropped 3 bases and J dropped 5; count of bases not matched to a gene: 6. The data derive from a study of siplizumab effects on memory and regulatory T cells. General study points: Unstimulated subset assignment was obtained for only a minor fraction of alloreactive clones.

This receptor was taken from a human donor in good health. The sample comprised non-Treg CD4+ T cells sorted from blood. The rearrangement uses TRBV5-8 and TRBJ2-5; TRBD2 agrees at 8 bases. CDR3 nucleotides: TGTGCCAGCAGCTGGAGCGGGGGAAGGGAGACCCAGTACTTC. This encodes CASSWSGGRETQYF. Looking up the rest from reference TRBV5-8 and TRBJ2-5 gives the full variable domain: EAGVTQSPTHLIKTRGQQATLRCSPISGHTSVYWYQQALGLGLQFLLWYDEGEERNRGNFPPRFSGRQFPNYSSELNVNALELEDSALYLCASSWSGGRETQYFGPGTRLLVL.